Presented here are 10 T cell receptor beta chains from one specimen sequenced in a study of long-term antiretroviral therapy in people with HIV. An immunoSEQ assay, version v3.0, was performed at survey level. Produced via immunoSEQ multiplex PCR; TCRdb's table is partial and in-frame only. This table has about 28,000 clones, nearly 95% appearing once. The material was unsorted PBMCs, obtained 6.3 years after starting antiretroviral therapy. The receptors here all came from a man aged 30-40 years with HIV.

The rearrangement links TRBV27 to TRBJ2-7; D possibly corresponds to TRBD2 (6 bases). The V and J ends lost 2 bases and 5 bases respectively, with 13 bases between them. Germline assignment: CDR1 MNHEY and CDR2 SMNVEV (reference sequence). This CDR3 comprises 14 residues. Written as DNA, the CDR3 is TGTGCCAGCAGTTTAGGCAGGGAGGTCCACGAGCAGTACTTC. Translated: CASSLGREVHEQYF.

CDR3 nucleotide sequence: TGTGCCAGCAGCTTAGCTGGAGGGGAGCTGTTTTTT. It translates to CASSLAGGELFF. This chain connects TRBV7-9 to TRBJ2-2; D is unresolved. The ends were cut back, 0 bases at V and 8 bases at J, with 4 bases in the middle. Germline CDR1 reads SEHNR; CDR2 reads FQNEAQ (reference sequence). The CDR3 has 12 amino acids.

This clone was detected only once. This sequence joins TRBV13 and TRBJ2-7, with 8 bases matching TRBD1. J lost 4 bases, V lost 0 bases, and 5 bases had no gene match. Germline values: CDR1 PRHDT, CDR2 FYEKMQ (reference sequence). The CDR3 has 15 amino acids. In nucleotides, the CDR3 is TGTGCCAGCAGCTTAGGAGGGACAGGTCGTTACGAGCAGTACTTC. It encodes CASSLGGTGRYEQYF.

The gene calls are TRBV4-2 and TRBJ2-3; TRBD2 aligns across 15 bases. CDR3 size: 16 residues. Germline CDR1 reads LGHNA; CDR2 reads YNFKEQ. J was trimmed by 6 bases and V by 1 base; bases with no gene match: 2. In nucleotides, the CDR3 is TGTGCCAGCAGCCAAGCGGGGACTAGCGGGGGGGATACGCAGTATTTT. Its translation: CASSQAGTSGGDTQYF.

The chain employs TRBV2 and TRBJ2-7, with 14 bases lining up with TRBD2. This CDR3 is 14 amino acids long. Germline CDR1 reads SNHLY; CDR2 reads FYNNEI. V was clipped by 7 bases and J by 4 bases; unmatched bases: 3. The DNA of the CDR3 is TGTGCCAGCATCGGGACTAGCGGGGGATACGAGCAGTACTTC. This translates into CASIGTSGGYEQYF.

About this clone itself: A read error may produce the germline difference seen at one junction end. V is TRBV7-8 and J is TRBJ2-7, with D possibly TRBD2 on 6 matching bases. Germline V gene sequence: CDR1 SGHVS, CDR2 FQNEAQ. The CDR3 sequence is 14 residues long. CDR3 in amino acids: CASSPGTSSSEQYF. The CDR3 DNA reads as TGTGCCAGCAGCCCAGGAACTAGCTCCTCCGAGCAGTACTTC.

The V call is TRBV5-6, the J call TRBJ1-1; D ambiguous. V was pared by 1 base and J by 4 bases, with 8 bases between. The CDR3 spans 13 residues. CDR1 SGHDT and CDR2 YYEEEE come from the germline V gene. The CDR3 DNA reads TGTGCCAGCAGCTTGCTAACGGGCACTGAAGCTTTCTTT. Residues: CASSLLTGTEAFF.

This chain connects TRBV29-1 to TRBJ1-1; weak D call: TRBD1 (6 bases). Germline-derived CDR1 and CDR2 are SQVTM and ANQGSEA. The ends were cut back, 6 bases at V and 4 bases at J, with 9 bases in the middle. The CDR3 runs to 11 residues. CDR3 sequence (DNA): TGCAGCGTGGCAGGGGTCACTGAAGCTTTCTTT. This sequence encodes CSVAGVTEAFF.

This chain joins TRBV5-6 and TRBJ1-2; 8 bases fit TRBD1. The CDR3 runs to 13 residues. CDR1 is SGHDT and CDR2 is YYEEEE in the germline V gene. V lost 1 base to trimming and J lost 8 bases; unmatched junction nucleotides: 4. This CDR3 is CASSLMGTGGYTF. The DNA for the CDR3 is TGTGCCAGCAGCTTGATGGGGACAGGCGGCTACACCTTC. The entire variable domain, with the rest obtained from reference TRBV5-6 and TRBJ1-2, is as follows: DAGVTQSPTHLIKTRGQQVTLRCSPKSGHDTVSWYQQALGQGPQFIFQYYEEEERQRGNFPDRFSGHQFPNYSSELNVNALLLGDSALYLCASSLMGTGGYTFGSGTRLTVV.

The gene calls are TRBV7-2 and TRBJ1-3; a weak D match, TRBD1 (5 bases). The V gene lost 5 bases and the J gene lost 4 bases, with 15 bases spanning the gap. The CDR3 contains 15 residues. Germline assignment: CDR1 SGHTA and CDR2 FQGNSA. For the CDR3, the DNA is TGTGCCAGCAGCGTAGGGGTCGGGGAGGGAAACACCATATATTTT. Translated, it gives CASSVGVGEGNTIYF.